This entry lists 25 T cell receptor beta chains sequenced from one sample in a study of T cell repertoires in cytomegalovirus infection. TCRdb reprocessed the reads with MiXCR, giving one entry per CDR3 protein. The table includes hundreds of thousands of distinct CDR3 sequences, roughly 33% detected once. Antigens for these TCRs are unknown. This specimen consisted of cultured PBMCs, obtained from culture after CMV antigen stimulation. These TCRs come from a human donor in good health (CMV status not recorded). Some clones in this sample may be carry-over from other donors' samples.

This chain joins TRBV6-2 or TRBV6-3 and TRBJ1-2; D remains unclear. The germline gives CDR1 MNHEY, CDR2 SVGEGT. V lost 2 bases and J 0 bases, leaving 7 bases between the germline ends. The length of the CDR3 is 14 residues. CDR3 loop: CASSYVVANYGYTF. DNA of the CDR3: TGTGCCAGCAGTTACGTGGTAGCTAACTATGGCTACACCTTC.

Concerning this clonotype: One junction end does not reproduce the germline sequence, and a read error may be involved. The chain carries TRBV6-2 or TRBV6-3 and TRBJ2-1; tentatively, D is TRBD2 (5 bases). Germline V gives CDR1 MNHEY, CDR2 SVGEGT. This CDR3 is built from 12 residues. The CDR3 loop is CASSYSRVKRVF. The CDR3, as DNA: TGTGCCAGCAGTTACTCGAGAGTAAAGAGGGTCTTC.

This rearrangement joins TRBV19 to TRBJ1-1; D gene uncertain. The CDR3 runs 13 residues. Trimming shortened V by 3 bases and J by 0 bases, and 5 bases separated the two germline ends. Germline CDR1 and CDR2: LNHDA and SQIVND (reference sequence). The CDR3: CASSMFMNTEAFF. In DNA, the CDR3 is TGTGCCAGTAGTATGTTTATGAACACTGAAGCTTTCTTT. The full variable domain, rest sourced from reference TRBV19 and TRBJ1-1, is DGGITQSPKYLFRKEGQNVTLSCEQNLNHDAMYWYRQDPGQGLRLIYYSQIVNDFQKGDIAEGYSVSREKKESFPLTVTSAQKNPTAFYLCASSMFMNTEAFFGQGTRLTVV.

The rearrangement uses TRBV18 and TRBJ1-5, with unresolved D. The CDR3 covers 13 residues. Per the germline V gene, CDR1 is KGHSH and CDR2 is LQKENI. Trimming removed 3 bases at V and 8 bases at J, with 11 bases between. In nucleotides, the CDR3 is TGTGCCAGCTCACCCGGACCCGAGAAGCCCCAGCATTTT. It translates to CASSPGPEKPQHF.

This clonotype was seen a few times. J is TRBJ2-4 and V is TRBV7-8, with TRBD2 identical over 8 bases. The CDR3 length is 16 residues. Germline V gives CDR1 SGHVS, CDR2 FQNEAQ. V shed 2 bases and J 0 bases; nucleotides not matched to a gene: 3. The CDR3 coding sequence is TGTGCCAGCAGCTTACGAGCGGGAGTAGCCAAAAACATTCAGTACTTC. Translation gives CASSLRAGVAKNIQYF.

CDR3 nucleotides: TGTGCCAGCAGCCAAGGTCGTCTAGCGGGACGCTACGAGCAGTACTTC. It encodes CASSQGRLAGRYEQYF. This chain uses TRBV14 with TRBJ2-7; TRBD2 agrees at 9 bases. The V gene's germline CDR1 is SGHDN and CDR2 FVKESK. Trimming cost V 1 base and J 3 bases; bases outside gene matches: 7. CDR3 size: 16 residues.

This clonotype appeared many times. The chain couples TRBV7-8 to TRBJ2-7; D unclear. V gave up 4 bases and J gave up 4 bases, with 11 bases separating them. The CDR3 length is 13 residues. Germline values: CDR1 SGHVS, CDR2 FQNEAQ. CDR3 amino acids: CASSSPAGYEQYF. Written as DNA, the CDR3 is TGTGCCAGCAGCTCTCCGGCCGGGTACGAGCAGTACTTC.

This clonotype was picked up a small number of times. J is TRBJ2-1 and V is TRBV15; D possibly corresponds to TRBD2 (6 bases). The length of the CDR3 is 14 residues. Looked up from germline, CDR1 is LNHNV and CDR2 is YYDKDF (reference sequence). Trimming shortened V by 0 bases and J by 9 bases, and 12 bases separated the two germline ends. The CDR3 region has the DNA TGTGCCACCAGCAGAGAGCGGGGCGCGGGTGAGCAGTTCTTC. Translation gives CATSRERGAGEQFF.

About this clonotype: The missing conserved phenylalanine or tryptophan at the end of this CDR3 makes a read error likely. It is unclear where the CDR3 begins or ends on the DNA, so no DNA is shown, and the CDR3 is as TCRdb lists it. V usage is TRBV12-3 or TRBV12-4 and J usage is TRBJ1-2; the table assigns TRBD1, which was not confirmed against the DNA. The CDR3 contains 12 residues when both ends are counted. This chain's CDR3 is CASSWGPGTRSI.

V usage is TRBV7-9 and J usage is TRBJ1-2, with D possibly TRBD1 on 5 matching bases. The CDR3 runs 16 residues. The V and J ends lost 2 bases and 4 bases respectively, with 17 bases between them. CDR1 SEHNR and CDR2 FQNEAQ come from the germline V gene (reference sequence). As DNA, the CDR3 is TGTGCCAGCAGCTTAATAGGGGCACGGATTGGCTATGGCTACACCTTC. Translating gives CASSLIGARIGYGYTF.

V and J are TRBV20-1 and TRBJ2-1, with TRBD2 identical over 10 bases. CDR1 DFQATT and CDR2 SNEGSKA come from the germline V gene (reference sequence). The CDR3 is made up of 15 amino acids. Trimming at V came to 6 bases and at J to 7 bases, leaving 12 bases not matched to a gene. CDR3 sequence reads: CSAQEALAGVNEQFF. CDR3 nucleotide sequence: TGCAGTGCCCAAGAAGCTCTAGCGGGAGTGAATGAGCAGTTCTTC.

This clonotype was seen a handful of times. V is TRBV11-2 and J is TRBJ2-7; TRBD2 matches 13 bases. Germline CDR1 is SGHAT and CDR2 is FQNNGV. V lost 0 bases, J lost 0 bases, and 2 bases stayed unmatched. The CDR3 extends over 17 amino acids. CDR3 region: CASSLEGLAGSSYEQYF. The CDR3 coding sequence is TGTGCCAGCAGCTTAGAGGGACTAGCGGGAAGCTCCTACGAGCAGTACTTC.

The rearrangement uses TRBV7-2 and TRBJ2-3; 10 nucleotides line up with TRBD1. The CDR3 runs 14 residues. The trim removed 8 bases at V and 1 base at J, leaving 3 bases unmatched. Germline values: CDR1 SGHTA, CDR2 FQGNSA. CDR3 region: CASLDRGRTDTQYF. CDR3 nucleotides: TGTGCCAGCCTTGACAGGGGGCGCACAGATACGCAGTATTTT. Supplemented by reference TRBV7-2 and TRBJ2-3, the full variable domain reads GAGVSQSPSNKVTEKGKDVELRCDPISGHTALYWYRQSLGQGLEFLIYFQGNSAPDKSGLPSDRFSAERTGGSVSTLTIQRTQQEDSAVYLCASLDRGRTDTQYFGPGTRLTVL.

A few counts support this clonotype. The chain combines TRBV20-1 with TRBJ1-2; the D is unclear. Germline V CDR1 and CDR2: DFQATT, SNEGSKA (reference sequence). V was pared by 5 bases and J by 5 bases, with 18 bases between. The length of the CDR3 is 14 residues. As DNA, the CDR3 is TGCAGTGCTCCCCCGTGGGCAGGAGATTATGGCTACACCTTC. Translated: CSAPPWAGDYGYTF.

This clonotype was counted many times. The chain is built from TRBV6-1 and TRBJ2-1; TRBD2 aligns across 11 bases. The CDR3 totals 15 residues. In germline, CDR1 is MNHNS, CDR2 SASEGT. After removal of 0 bases from V and 12 bases from J, the junction contained 7 bases not matched to a gene. CDR3 loop: CASSEASASGRMQFF. The CDR3 DNA reads as TGTGCCAGCAGTGAAGCATCTGCTAGCGGGAGGATGCAGTTCTTC.

This clonotype appeared a few times. The chain carries TRBV7-2 and TRBJ2-7; possibly TRBD2 for D (6 bases). The germline CDR1 and CDR2 sequences are SGHTA and FQGNSA. V lost 1 base, J lost 0 bases, and 13 bases lay in between. The CDR3 consists of 16 residues. The CDR3 nucleotides are TGTGCCAGCAGCTTAGGTTGGGCTAGCGACTCCTACGAGCAGTACTTC. This encodes CASSLGWASDSYEQYF. The full variable domain, rest sourced from reference TRBV7-2 and TRBJ2-7, is GAGVSQSPSNKVTEKGKDVELRCDPISGHTALYWYRQSLGQGLEFLIYFQGNSAPDKSGLPSDRFSAERTGGSVSTLTIQRTQQEDSAVYLCASSLGWASDSYEQYFGPGTRLTVT.

This clonotype was recorded at least ten times. The chain is built from TRBV7-8 and TRBJ2-7; no clear D gene. The V and J ends lost 3 bases and 3 bases respectively, with 9 bases between them. Germline CDR1 reads SGHVS; CDR2 reads FQNEAQ. This CDR3 comprises 13 residues. The CDR3 DNA reads TGTGCCAGCAGCTTTGGGCCCCTCTACGAGCAGTACTTC. This encodes CASSFGPLYEQYF.

This clonotype was seen at least ten times. The genes are TRBV7-2 and TRBJ1-6, with D perhaps matching TRBD1 (5 bases). Germline lookup yields CDR1 SGHTA and CDR2 FQGNSA. The ends were cut back, 5 bases at V and 7 bases at J, with 18 bases in the middle. This CDR3 is built from 16 residues. In DNA form, the CDR3 reads TGTGCCAGCAGCCTTAGGGGAAGGCGACTAAATTCACCCCTCCACTTT. This codes for CASSLRGRRLNSPLHF.

The chain is built from TRBV10-3 and TRBJ2-1, with 7 bases matching TRBD2. There are 16 residues in the CDR3. Per germline, CDR1 ENHRY and CDR2 SYGVKD. The V and J ends lost 4 bases and 4 bases, in that order; junction bases with no gene match: 10. The CDR3 coding sequence is TGTGCCATCAGTGCCCGACGTGGCGGGAGATACAATGAGCAGTTCTTC. Translation gives CAISARRGGRYNEQFF.

V is TRBV12-5 and J is TRBJ1-3; no clear D. The V gene's germline CDR1 is LGHNT and CDR2 FRNRAP. The CDR3 consists of 13 residues. The V gene lost 3 bases and the J gene lost 0 bases, with 3 bases spanning the gap. The CDR3 DNA reads as TGTGCTAGTGGTTTCATCTCTGGAAACACCATATATTTT. This sequence encodes CASGFISGNTIYF. Together with reference TRBV12-5 and TRBJ1-3, the CDR3 gives the full variable domain: DARVTQTPRHKVTEMGQEVTMRCQPILGHNTVFWYRQTMMQGLELLAYFRNRAPLDDSGMPKDRFSAEMPDATLATLKIQPSEPRDSAVYFCASGFISGNTIYFGEGSWLTVV.

This chain links TRBV28 with TRBJ1-1; D is ambiguous. The CDR3 runs 12 residues. Germline V lookup: CDR1 MDHEN, CDR2 SYDVKM. V was shortened by 3 bases and J by 5 bases, with 7 bases between the two germline ends. The CDR3 bases are TGTGCCAGCAGTTTCATGGAGACTGAAGCTTTCTTT. Amino acid sequence: CASSFMETEAFF.

The sample holds many counts of this clonotype. V and J are TRBV6-5 and TRBJ2-3; perhaps TRBD1 as D (6 bases). The V gene lost 6 bases and the J gene lost 2 bases, with 21 bases spanning the gap. CDR3 length equals 17 residues. Germline values: CDR1 MNHEY, CDR2 SVGAGI. CDR3 amino acids: CASSPGQNPHLTDTQYF. The DNA for the CDR3 is TGTGCCAGCAGCCCCGGACAGAACCCACATCTCACAGATACGCAGTATTTT.

This sequence joins TRBV7-4 and TRBJ2-5; D might be TRBD1 or TRBD2, each matching 5 bases. The V gene's germline CDR1 is SGHVT and CDR2 SQSDAQ. V lost 3 bases and J 2 bases, leaving 13 bases between the germline ends. The CDR3 consists of 15 residues. In nucleotides, the CDR3 is TGTGCCAGCAGCTTCCTGCAGGGAGAGCAAGAGACCCAGTACTTC. This gives the protein CASSFLQGEQETQYF.

The genes are TRBV20-1 and TRBJ2-3; possibly TRBD2 for D (5 bases). The germline V and J ends were trimmed by 3 bases and 6 bases, with 16 bases remaining between them. The CDR3 runs to 14 residues. Germline V gene sequence: CDR1 DFQATT, CDR2 SNEGSKA (reference sequence). The CDR3 reads CSARLAGIGDTQYF. DNA for the CDR3: TGCAGTGCTAGGCTAGCCGGGATAGGGGATACGCAGTATTTT.

This clonotype has a handful of counts. The rearrangement uses TRBV6-1 and TRBJ2-7; 9 nucleotides agree with TRBD2. V was clipped by 6 bases and J by 0 bases; unmatched bases: 6. CDR3 size: 15 residues. CDR1 is MNHNS and CDR2 is SASEGT in the germline V gene. CDR3 DNA: TGTGCCAGCAGCGGAGGACTAGCGAGCTCCTACGAGCAGTACTTC. Protein product: CASSGGLASSYEQYF.